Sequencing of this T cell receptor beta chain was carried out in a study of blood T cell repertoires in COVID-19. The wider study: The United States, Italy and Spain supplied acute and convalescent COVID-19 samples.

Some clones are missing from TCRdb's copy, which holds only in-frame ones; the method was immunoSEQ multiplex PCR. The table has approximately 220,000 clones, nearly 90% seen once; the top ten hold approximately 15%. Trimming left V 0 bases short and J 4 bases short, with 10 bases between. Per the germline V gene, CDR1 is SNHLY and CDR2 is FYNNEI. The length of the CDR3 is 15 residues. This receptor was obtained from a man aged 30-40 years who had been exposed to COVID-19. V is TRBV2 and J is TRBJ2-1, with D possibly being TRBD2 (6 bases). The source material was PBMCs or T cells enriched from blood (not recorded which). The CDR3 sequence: CASSEAGLFYNEQFF. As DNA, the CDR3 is TGTGCCAGCAGTGAAGCGGGACTCTTTTACAATGAGCAGTTCTTC.